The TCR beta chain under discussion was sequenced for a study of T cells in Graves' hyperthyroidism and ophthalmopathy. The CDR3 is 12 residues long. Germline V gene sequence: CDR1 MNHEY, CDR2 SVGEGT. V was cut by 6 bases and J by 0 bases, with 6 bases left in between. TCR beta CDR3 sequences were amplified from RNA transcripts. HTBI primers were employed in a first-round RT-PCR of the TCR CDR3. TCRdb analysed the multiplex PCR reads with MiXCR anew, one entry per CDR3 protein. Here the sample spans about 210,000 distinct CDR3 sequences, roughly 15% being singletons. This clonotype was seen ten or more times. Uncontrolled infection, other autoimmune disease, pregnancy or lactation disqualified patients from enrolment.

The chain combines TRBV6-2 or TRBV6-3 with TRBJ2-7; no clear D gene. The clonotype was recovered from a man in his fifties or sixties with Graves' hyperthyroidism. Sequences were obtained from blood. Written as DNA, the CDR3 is TGTGCCAGCAGACGCAGCTCCTACGAGCAGTACTTC. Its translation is CASRRSSYEQYF.